The 13 T cell receptor beta chains listed next were all sequenced from one sample in a study of blood T cell repertoires in COVID-19. Generated by immunoSEQ multiplex PCR, the TCRdb table keeps only in-frame clones and is missing some. The sample shows more than 450,000 clones, approximately 90% of them seen only once. Sequencing was carried out using PBMCs or T cells enriched from blood (not recorded which). These receptors all stem from a woman under 30 who had recovered from COVID-19.

The chain couples TRBV5-6 to TRBJ1-4; possible D gene TRBD1, 6 bases. Per the germline V gene, CDR1 is SGHDT and CDR2 is YYEEEE. Trimming removed 6 bases from V and 2 bases from J, with 8 bases in between. The CDR3 runs to 13 residues. The CDR3: CASNRGTNEKLFF. DNA of the CDR3: TGTGCCAGCAATAGGGGGACTAATGAAAAACTGTTTTTT.

V usage is TRBV7-8 and J usage is TRBJ1-1, with a possible D match to TRBD1 (5 bases). The V gene's germline CDR1 is SGHVS and CDR2 FQNEAQ. V lost 2 bases and J lost 1, with 17 bases in between. This CDR3 spans 17 amino acids. Written as DNA, the CDR3 is TGTGCCAGCAGCTTACTTCCCCTGCAGGGCTGGAACACTGAAGCTTTCTTT. Amino acids: CASSLLPLQGWNTEAFF.

The chain combines TRBV28 with TRBJ2-5; 9 bases map to TRBD1. From germline, CDR1 is MDHEN and CDR2 SYDVKM. The V segment lost 2 bases and the J segment 4 bases; nucleotides outside the gene matches: 2. The CDR3 consists of 14 residues. DNA for the CDR3: TGTGCCAGCAGTTTAGTGACAGGGGGAGAGACCCAGTACTTC. It codes for CASSLVTGGETQYF.

The CDR3 reads CASSLRQGNSGANVLTF. The CDR3, as DNA: TGTGCCAGCAGCCTTAGACAGGGGAACTCTGGGGCCAACGTCCTGACTTTC. The chain has TRBV7-8 and TRBJ2-6; TRBD1 agrees at 8 bases. Germline V gene sequence: CDR1 SGHVS, CDR2 FQNEAQ. The trim removed 5 bases at V and 0 bases at J, leaving 6 bases unmatched. CDR3 length: 17 residues. The variable domain in full, with the rest retrieved from reference TRBV7-8 and TRBJ2-6, is GAGVSQSPRYKVAKRGQDVALRCDPISGHVSLFWYQQALGQGPEFLTYFQNEAQLDKSGLPSDRFFAERPEGSVSTLKIQRTQQEDSAVYLCASSLRQGNSGANVLTFGAGSRLTVL.

The rearrangement uses TRBV5-6 and TRBJ1-1; 7 bases line up with TRBD1. CDR1 and CDR2 (germline): SGHDT, YYEEEE. This CDR3 comprises 11 residues. Germline trimming cut 4 bases from V and 8 bases from J; bases unmatched to any gene: 2. The CDR3 coding sequence is TGTGCCAGCAGCCTGGACAGGGAAGCTTTCTTT. Translated: CASSLDREAFF. The full variable domain, in which reference TRBV5-6 and TRBJ1-1 provide the parts outside the CDR3, is DAGVTQSPTHLIKTRGQQVTLRCSPKSGHDTVSWYQQALGQGPQFIFQYYEEEERQRGNFPDRFSGHQFPNYSSELNVNALLLGDSALYLCASSLDREAFFGQGTRLTVV.

The gene calls are TRBV25-1 and TRBJ1-2; TRBD1 is a possible D gene (5 bases). The CDR3 runs 14 residues. CDR1 is MGHDK, CDR2 SYGVNS, per germline. V dropped 8 bases and J dropped 2 bases, with 15 bases sitting between them. The CDR3: CASRGAGKNYGYTF. CDR3 bases: TGTGCCAGCCGTGGGGCGGGTAAAAACTATGGCTACACCTTC.

The chain has TRBV20-1 and TRBJ2-5; 7 bases match TRBD1. The V gene end was trimmed by 3 bases and the J gene end by 5 bases; junction bases not matched to a gene: 0. The CDR3 consists of 11 residues. Germline V gene lookup returns CDR1 DFQATT and CDR2 SNEGSKA (reference sequence). Here the CDR3 reads CSARTGETQYF. The CDR3, as DNA: TGCAGTGCTAGGACAGGGGAGACCCAGTACTTC.

V gene TRBV5-1 combines with J gene TRBJ2-5; no clear D gene. This CDR3 is 11 amino acids long. From germline, CDR1 is SGHRS and CDR2 YFSETQ. Deletions cut 3 bases from V and 4 bases from J, with 4 bases between. The CDR3 region is CASSSRETQYF. The CDR3, as DNA: TGCGCCAGCAGCTCCAGAGAGACCCAGTACTTC.

The count of this clone is one. The chain couples TRBV7-6 to TRBJ2-1, with D possibly being TRBD2 (7 bases). CDR3 length: 17 residues. V lost 5 bases to trimming and J lost 2 bases, with 19 bases between them. CDR1 SGHVS and CDR2 FNYEAQ come from the germline V gene. Here the CDR3 reads CASSPYWGGQPYNEQFF. CDR3 bases: TGTGCCAGCAGCCCTTACTGGGGGGGGCAGCCCTACAATGAGCAGTTCTTC. Combining the CDR3 with reference TRBV7-6 and TRBJ2-1 gives the whole variable domain GAGVSQSPRYKVTKRGQDVALRCDPISGHVSLYWYRQALGQGPEFLTYFNYEAQQDKSGLPNDRFSAERPEGSISTLTIQRTEQRDSAMYRCASSPYWGGQPYNEQFFGPGTRLTVL.

This clone was picked up one time. The rearrangement uses TRBV18 and TRBJ1-4; D unresolved. Germline V gene lookup returns CDR1 KGHSH and CDR2 LQKENI. The CDR3 has 14 residues. V was clipped by 3 bases and J by 6 bases, with 11 bases between them. This chain's CDR3 is CASSPTVEDEKLFF. CDR3 DNA: TGTGCCAGCTCACCGACCGTGGAGGATGAAAAACTGTTTTTT.

The J gene is TRBJ2-1, the V gene TRBV2, with D possibly TRBD2 on 5 matching bases. Trimming removed 2 bases at V and 4 bases at J, with 12 bases between. The germline V gene encodes CDR1 SNHLY and CDR2 FYNNEI. CDR3 size: 15 residues. Here the CDR3 DNA reads TGTGCCAGCAGTGAACAGAAGCGGAGTTACAATGAGCAGTTCTTC. The encoded protein is CASSEQKRSYNEQFF.

This clone occurred once. V is TRBV30 and J is TRBJ1-4, with D hard to call. Trimming removed 0 bases at V and 8 bases at J, with 7 bases between. The germline V gene encodes CDR1 GTSNPN and CDR2 SVGIG (reference sequence). The CDR3 extends over 12 amino acids. CDR3 DNA sequence: TGTGCCTGGAGTGTACTAGGGGAAAAACTGTTTTTT. This gives the protein CAWSVLGEKLFF. Based on the CDR3 plus reference TRBV30 and TRBJ1-4, the full variable domain is SQTIHQWPATLVQPVGSPLSLECTVEGTSNPNLYWYRQAAGRGLQLLFYSVGIGQISSEVPQNLSASRPQDRQFILSSKKLLLSDSGFYLCAWSVLGEKLFFGSGTQLSVL.

The gene calls are TRBV3-1 (or the pseudogene TRBV3-2) and TRBJ1-1; the match to TRBD1 covers 12 bases. The CDR3 loop spans 16 amino acids. Per germline, CDR1 LGHDT and CDR2 YNNKEL (reference sequence). Trimming removed 2 bases from V and 4 bases from J; junction bases left unmatched: 5. CDR3 protein: CASSQWDRGRVTEAFF. The CDR3 DNA is TGTGCCAGCAGCCAATGGGACAGGGGGCGAGTCACTGAAGCTTTCTTT.